Listed below are T cell receptor beta chains from one sample, sequenced in a study of blood T cell repertoires in COVID-19. Profiled with immunoSEQ multiplex PCR; TCRdb holds only in-frame clones, not every one. The sample lists some 87,000 clones, approximately 88% occurring once. Sequencing used peripheral blood. Receptors originate from a woman in her 70s with acute or convalescent COVID-19. The conserved cysteine and the conserved F or W are not part of the CDR3 here.

CDR3 protein: ATSRDVGADTQY
V gene: TRBV15

CDR3 protein: ATSGTSGVWNEQF
V gene: TRBV15

CDR3 protein: ASSDAGAQGDTQY
V gene: TRBV10-1

CDR3 protein: ASSRLLAGGPGELF
V gene: TRBV3-1/TRBV3-2

CDR3 protein: AWASGYGNTIY
V gene: TRBV30

CDR3 protein: ASSSDGLNTGELF
V gene: TRBV7-7

CDR3 protein: ATVQGKVDSPLH
V gene: TRBV6-7

CDR3 protein: ASSFLRGGLETQY
V gene: TRBV27

CDR3 protein: ASKQDGGNQPQH
V gene: TRBV19

CDR3 protein: ASSPSGSRGEQY
V gene: TRBV28

CDR3 protein: ASSLYPGGNTEAF
V gene: TRBV27

CDR3 protein: ASSWTGPNSPLH
V gene: TRBV5-4

CDR3 protein: ASSSVGGTANYGYT
V gene: TRBV6-6

CDR3 protein: ASLEFLGTGINSPLH
V gene: TRBV28

CDR3 protein: ASSPGGNSPLH
V gene: TRBV5-1

CDR3 protein: ASSFERYEQF
V gene: TRBV5-1

CDR3 protein: ASAGQGYEQY
V gene: TRBV2

CDR3 protein: ASEKPPGGYT
V gene: TRBV28

CDR3 protein: ASSPGQGGTYEQY
V gene: TRBV18

CDR3 protein: ASTSQGTLYEQY
V gene: TRBV5-4

CDR3 protein: ASSFGRDEQF
V gene: TRBV11-2

CDR3 protein: ASRSSGSSYEQY
V gene: TRBV5-1

CDR3 protein: ASSEALPSSYEQY
V gene: TRBV6-1

CDR3 protein: ASEILQGTNQPQH
V gene: TRBV6-5

CDR3 protein: ASSLGQNLVTEAF
V gene: TRBV2

CDR3 protein: ASSEPRLRGGRETQY
V gene: TRBV6-1

CDR3 protein: ASSQSGNTYNEQF
V gene: TRBV4-2

CDR3 protein: ASSLDPGNTEAF
V gene: TRBV5-1

CDR3 protein: ASSQDFRVGDTQY
V gene: TRBV3-1/TRBV3-2

CDR3 protein: ASSAGLTASGNTIY
V gene: TRBV6-1

CDR3 protein: ASSQTGTSNYGYT
V gene: TRBV4-1

CDR3 protein: ASSDTSEETQY
V gene: TRBV6-1

CDR3 protein: ASSQRQGASYEQY
V gene: TRBV7-8

CDR3 protein: ASSTQTGINNEQY
V gene: TRBV5-1

CDR3 protein: ASSLGVKNTEAF
V gene: TRBV5-5

CDR3 protein: ASSKTGTSGSASYNEQF
V gene: TRBV10-2

CDR3 protein: ASSESISVDIQY
V gene: TRBV10-1

CDR3 protein: ASSSAGGVIDTQY
V gene: TRBV7-9

CDR3 protein: ASSGTGFDYGYT
V gene: TRBV5-1

CDR3 protein: ASSFYRGNVLT
V gene: TRBV12-3/TRBV12-4

CDR3 protein: ASSLNGGGGLAKNIQY
V gene: TRBV28

CDR3 protein: ASSPAGFEKLF
V gene: TRBV5-4

CDR3 protein: AEQGSYNSPLH
V gene: TRBV28

CDR3 protein: ASSPLRDRVSGNTIY
V gene: TRBV18

CDR3 protein: ASSGTRTDTQY
V gene: TRBV5-1

CDR3 protein: SVEESQRPHGTQY
V gene: TRBV29-1

CDR3 protein: ASSIGQGITGELF
V gene: TRBV19